What follows describes a single T cell receptor beta chain. This clonotype came up many times. There is no known antigen for this receptor. Per-base qualities were not stored, and no clone one base away is much larger. The library was built by means of multiplex PCR. Instrument used: Illumina HiSeq 4000. iRepertoire HTBI primers and Arm-PCR amplification of CDR3 regions were used to construct TCR beta libraries. Before sequencing, the PCR products underwent gel purification. The authors processed their data as follows. A total of 62 TRBV and some 13 TRBJ segments were identified across samples and were used for gene usage analysis of CDR3 amino acid clonotypes. Filtered high-quality paired reads were merged into contigs using COPE and FqMerger. BLAST was used to align contigs to IMGT TRBV, TRBD and TRBJ reference genes, and CDR3 was defined according to IMGT. Any clonotype with a frequency above 0.1% was classified as a highly expanded clone. Shannon entropy served as the measure of repertoire diversity, while the Gini coefficient captured V-J evenness. Clonotypes shared by more than one individual were considered public. TCRdb passed the public sequencing reads through fastp at Q25 and MiXCR, retaining productive beta sequences. Each record represents a unique CDR3 protein, reported with the most common genes and DNA among its rows. The V and J calls follow TCRdb's processing rather than the paper's. Across this sample there are roughly 500,000 distinct CDR3 sequences, with around a fifth seen only once. 13% of the sample belongs to the ten largest clones.

V sheds 0 bases and J sheds 4 bases, leaving 19 bases between their ends. CDR1 and CDR2 (LGHNT, FRNRAP) derive from the germline V gene. Taken from cysteine to phenylalanine, the CDR3 has 17 residues. Only the CDR3 part of the read is kept: 51 bases, read in frame from the first base. This entry comes from a study of regulatory T cells in long-lasting Graves disease (dated by TCRdb to 2020 to 2022). Regarding the complete study: Persistent Graves' disease meant more than 5 years of antithyroid drug treatment with TSH receptor autoantibodies that stayed positive. Peripheral blood TCR sequencing and RNA sequencing compared persistent Graves' disease patients with newly diagnosed Graves' disease patients. The study was conducted in China and was registered as a clinical trial. A total of around 35 samples underwent TCR sequencing, from about 13 patients with persistent Graves' disease and approximately 20 patients with newly diagnosed Graves' disease. In the clinical cohort, patients with persistent Graves' disease had used antithyroid drugs for an average of about 9.3 years.

The full study reports these points: The authors acknowledged the small sample size as a limitation that may reduce accuracy. Persistent disease showed preferential use of TRBV28, TRBJ1-2 and TRBJ2-5, whereas newly diagnosed disease favored TRBV20-1 and TRBJ2-1. Persistent patients shared more public clonotypes among themselves (2,741) than newly diagnosed patients did (over 900). Sequencing and analysis were limited to the TCR beta chain. Persistent Graves' disease patients showed lower TCR Shannon entropy and fewer highly expanded clones than newly diagnosed patients, suggesting clonal expansion. Only peripheral blood was studied, because thyroid tissue, the primary lesion, was inaccessible.

Taken with the paper, the label for time point translates to: persistent/refractory GD, antithyroid drugs over 5 years with positive TRAb. For both TCR sequencing and RNA sequencing, RNA was extracted from PBMCs using TRIzol. Graves' disease was diagnosed according to American Thyroid Association guidelines. Patients for the study were recruited at an endocrinology department in Xi'an, China. From each patient, about 8.9 milliliters of peripheral blood was collected into an EDTA anticoagulant tube. Ficoll Paque Plus density gradient separation was used to isolate PBMCs, and no additional T cell sorting was done. An Agilent 2100 Bioanalyzer and agarose gel were used to check RNA quality, while a NanoDrop 2000 measured RNA concentration.

This material consisted of peripheral blood mononuclear cells (PBMCs), taken when the disease was refractory, from a patient treated with antithyroid drugs. The chain uses TRBV12-5 and TRBJ2-7; a weak D assignment points to TRBD1 (6 bases agree). The TCR was taken from a female donor with Graves disease. The CDR3 protein sequence reads: CASGLVNRLQGGYEQYF. The bases are TGTGCTAGTGGTTTGGTAAATCGGTTACAGGGTGGGTACGAGCAGTACTTC. The variable domain in full, with residues beyond the CDR3 obtained from the reference TRBV12-5 and TRBJ2-7 genes, is DARVTQTPRHKVTEMGQEVTMRCQPILGHNTVFWYRQTMMQGLELLAYFRNRAPLDDSGMPKDRFSAEMPDATLATLKIQPSEPRDSAVYFCASGLVNRLQGGYEQYFGPGTRLTVT.